These 27 T cell receptor beta chains share one sample of origin, sequenced in a study of shared clonotypes between healthy human individuals. This table comes from immunoSEQ multiplex PCR, and its TCRdb copy is limited to in-frame clones, with some not included. The sample yields about 2.1 million clones, approximately 92% seen once. Terminally differentiated effector memory CD45RA+ cells were excluded by CCR7 positive selection of CD45RO-negative cells. Sequenced sample: naive CD8+ T cells from PBMCs. Receptors were obtained from a young man in good health. Some clones in this sample may be carry-over from other donors' samples.

The V and J genes are TRBV19 and TRBJ1-2; D gene uncertain. Germline CDR1 reads LNHDA; CDR2 reads SQIVND (reference sequence). V dropped 7 bases and J dropped 0 bases, with 6 bases sitting between them. CDR3 size: 12 residues. Here the CDR3 DNA reads TGTGCCAGTACTTGGGCTAACTATGGCTACACCTTC. It yields the protein CASTWANYGYTF.

On this clone: Additional DNA sequences in this sample encode the identical CDR3. For the CDR3, the DNA is TGCGCCAGCAGCTATTCTCGGACTAGCGAAACCTACGAGCAGTACTTC. Translating gives CASSYSRTSETYEQYF. The V call is TRBV4-1, the J call TRBJ2-7; TRBD2 matches at 9 bases. Germline lookup yields CDR1 MGHRA and CDR2 YSYEKL. Trimming took 5 bases from V and 2 from J; bases not matched to a gene: 10. The CDR3 covers 16 residues.

The chain joins TRBV7-4 to TRBJ2-4; D remains ambiguous. CDR1 is SGHVT, CDR2 SQSDAQ, per germline. V dropped 3 bases and J dropped 0 bases, with 12 bases sitting between them. This CDR3 has 16 amino acids. DNA of the CDR3: TGTGCCAGCAGCTTTTTCGGCAGACTAGCCAAAAACATTCAGTACTTC. Translation gives CASSFFGRLAKNIQYF.

CDR3 sequence (DNA): TGTGCCAGCAGCGTAGGTAGCGGGAGGGAGCTGTTTTTT. Encoded protein: CASSVGSGRELFF. The V call is TRBV9, the J call TRBJ2-2, with 8 bases aligning to TRBD2. This CDR3 has 13 residues. CDR1 is SGDLS and CDR2 is YYNGEE in the germline V gene. V dropped 0 bases and J dropped 9; count of bases not matched to a gene: 1.

V is TRBV30 and J is TRBJ1-1, with D unclear. This CDR3 spans 13 amino acids. V was clipped by 3 bases and J by 0 bases, with 8 bases between them. Germline loops: CDR1 GTSNPN, CDR2 SVGIG (reference sequence). The CDR3 here is CAWSGVLNTEAFF. The DNA for the CDR3 is TGTGCCTGGAGCGGGGTTCTGAACACTGAAGCTTTCTTT.

The chain uses TRBV27 and TRBJ2-7, with a weak D call TRBD1 (6 bases). Trimming stripped 4 bases from V and 2 bases from J, with 12 bases between. The germline gives CDR1 MNHEY, CDR2 SMNVEV (reference sequence). The CDR3 contains 14 residues. CDR3 loop: CASSYGGLPYEQYF. Here the CDR3 DNA reads TGTGCCAGCAGTTATGGGGGCCTGCCCTACGAGCAGTACTTC.

The rearrangement joins TRBV19 to TRBJ1-3; 9 positions agree with TRBD1. This CDR3 is 13 amino acids long. V trimming: 6 bases; J trimming: 8 bases; junction bases outside the gene matches: 5. Germline CDR1 is LNHDA and CDR2 is SQIVND (reference sequence). The CDR3 sequence: CASRGQGIDTIYF. The CDR3 DNA reads as TGTGCCAGTAGAGGACAGGGGATCGACACCATATATTTT.

The chain employs TRBV19 and TRBJ1-2, with D perhaps matching TRBD1 (6 bases). There are 15 residues in the CDR3. V lost 5 bases and J 4 bases, leaving 17 bases between the germline ends. The germline gives CDR1 LNHDA, CDR2 SQIVND (reference sequence). The CDR3 DNA sequence: TGTGCCAGTAGTGTTACGGCAGGGGAAAGCTATGGCTACACCTTC. Its translation is CASSVTAGESYGYTF. The full variable domain, in which reference TRBV19 and TRBJ1-2 provide the parts outside the CDR3, is DGGITQSPKYLFRKEGQNVTLSCEQNLNHDAMYWYRQDPGQGLRLIYYSQIVNDFQKGDIAEGYSVSREKKESFPLTVTSAQKNPTAFYLCASSVTAGESYGYTFGSGTRLTVV.

This clone was detected a few times. This chain links TRBV28 with TRBJ1-4; D possibly corresponds to TRBD1 (6 bases). CDR1 MDHEN and CDR2 SYDVKM come from the germline V gene. The CDR3 runs 14 residues. Trimming stripped 10 bases from V and 6 bases from J, with 18 bases between. This CDR3 reads CATFPGRGDEKLFF. The CDR3 region has the DNA TGTGCCACCTTCCCGGGGAGGGGGGATGAAAAACTGTTTTTT.

The V and J genes are TRBV7-6 and TRBJ1-5; TRBD1 matches at 7 bases. The V and J ends lost 4 bases and 6 bases, in that order; junction bases with no gene match: 6. From germline, CDR1 is SGHVS and CDR2 FNYEAQ. CDR3 length: 14 residues. CDR3 bases: TGTGCCAGCAGCTCACGACAGGGTGGTCAGCCCCAGCATTTT. This gives the protein CASSSRQGGQPQHF.

CDR3 in amino acids: CASSLVGARDIHQETQYF. Here the CDR3 DNA reads TGTGCCAGCAGCTTAGTGGGGGCCCGGGACATACACCAAGAGACCCAGTACTTC. V gene TRBV13 combines with J gene TRBJ2-5; possibly TRBD1 for D (6 bases). This CDR3 comprises 18 residues. Between the trimmed V and J ends, which lost 1 base and 0 bases, there was a span of 18 bases. Germline V gene data show CDR1 as PRHDT and CDR2 as FYEKMQ (reference sequence). Based on the CDR3 plus reference TRBV13 and TRBJ2-5, the full variable domain is AAGVIQSPRHLIKEKRETATLKCYPIPRHDTVYWYQQGPGQDPQFLISFYEKMQSDKGSIPDRFSAQQFSDYHSELNMSSLELGDSALYFCASSLVGARDIHQETQYFGPGTRLLVL.

The rearrangement joins TRBV11-2 to TRBJ1-1; tentative D call: TRBD1 (5 bases). The ends were cut back, 2 bases at V and 3 bases at J, with 10 bases in the middle. The germline CDR1 and CDR2 sequences are SGHAT and FQNNGV. The CDR3 totals 14 residues. The chain's CDR3 is CASSLPGLDTEAFF. The CDR3, as DNA: TGTGCCAGCAGCTTACCGGGGCTCGACACTGAAGCTTTCTTT. The variable domain in full, completed from reference TRBV11-2 and TRBJ1-1, reads EAGVAQSPRYKIIEKRQSVAFWCNPISGHATLYWYQQILGQGPKLLIQFQNNGVVDDSQLPKDRFSAERLKGVDSTLKIQPAKLEDSAVYLCASSLPGLDTEAFFGQGTRLTVV.

The V gene is TRBV27, the J gene TRBJ2-7; 14 bases match TRBD2. V was clipped by 6 bases and J by 7 bases; unmatched bases: 11. This CDR3 comprises 16 residues. CDR1 MNHEY and CDR2 SMNVEV come from the germline V gene (reference sequence). The CDR3 bases are TGTGCCAGCAGCATAGAGACTAGCGGGAGGGCGGCAGAGCAGTACTTC. Protein product: CASSIETSGRAAEQYF.

V is TRBV11-2 and J is TRBJ1-3, with D uncertain. There are 14 residues in the CDR3. CDR1 and CDR2 from the germline V gene are SGHAT and FQNNGV. Trimming pared 4 bases from V and 0 bases from J, leaving 7 bases between. CDR3 residues: CASSWSGSGNTIYF. CDR3 DNA sequence: TGTGCCAGCAGCTGGAGTGGCTCTGGAAACACCATATATTTT.

The rearrangement joins TRBV11-1 to TRBJ2-1; no clear D gene. Germline CDR1 and CDR2: SGHAT and FQDESV (reference sequence). Trimming took 5 bases from V and 0 from J, leaving 17 bases between them. The CDR3 contains 17 residues. The CDR3 loop reads CASSNILGYRSYNEQFF. In nucleotides, the CDR3 is TGTGCCAGCAGCAACATTCTAGGATACCGCTCCTACAATGAGCAGTTCTTC.

This rearrangement joins TRBV5-8 to TRBJ2-7, with 7 bases matching TRBD2. Germline lookup yields CDR1 SGHTS and CDR2 YDEGEE. The CDR3 has 15 amino acids. V shed 0 bases, J shed 2 bases, and the junction held 5 bases outside the gene matches. Here the CDR3 DNA reads TGTGCCAGCAGCTTGGGGCTAGCGGTGACCTACGAGCAGTACTTC. As protein: CASSLGLAVTYEQYF. The full variable domain, in which reference TRBV5-8 and TRBJ2-7 provide the parts outside the CDR3, is EAGVTQSPTHLIKTRGQQATLRCSPISGHTSVYWYQQALGLGLQFLLWYDEGEERNRGNFPPRFSGRQFPNYSSELNVNALELEDSALYLCASSLGLAVTYEQYFGPGTRLTVT.

The chain employs TRBV10-3 and TRBJ2-3; 8 bases agree with TRBD2. CDR3 length: 14 residues. The junction had 5 bases not matched to a gene; V was cut back by 7 bases and J by 2 bases. Germline V gene lookup returns CDR1 ENHRY and CDR2 SYGVKD. CDR3 in DNA: TGTGCCATCAAAACGGGGGGGACCACAGATACGCAGTATTTT. It yields the protein CAIKTGGTTDTQYF.

This clone was recorded a few times. V usage is TRBV7-8 and J usage is TRBJ2-1; the D call may be TRBD1 or TRBD2 (6 bases each). There are 14 residues in the CDR3. Germline V gene sequence: CDR1 SGHVS, CDR2 FQNEAQ. V lost 1 base, J lost 5 bases, and 9 bases lay in between. CDR3 sequence (DNA): TGTGCCAGCAGCTTAGAGGGGGGAGACAATGAGCAGTTCTTC. This translates into CASSLEGGDNEQFF.

This clone has a handful of counts. This sample also contains other DNA sequences that code for the same CDR3. The gene calls are TRBV30 and TRBJ1-1; D is unresolved. V was shortened by 2 bases and J by 2 bases, with 3 bases between the two germline ends. CDR1 and CDR2 (germline): GTSNPN, SVGIG (reference sequence). The length of the CDR3 is 11 residues. This CDR3 is CAWSRNTEAFF. CDR3 nucleotide sequence: TGTGCCTGGAGTCGCAACACTGAAGCTTTCTTT.

The CDR3 coding sequence is TGCGCCAGCAGCTTTACAGAGAACCCCTACGAGCAGTACTTC. Residues: CASSFTENPYEQYF. The chain has TRBV5-1 and TRBJ2-7; no clear D. V lost 2 bases and J 2 bases, leaving 11 bases between the germline ends. This CDR3 has 14 residues. Germline CDR1 reads SGHRS; CDR2 reads YFSETQ.

This clone was observed once. The V and J genes are TRBV28 and TRBJ1-2; no definite D call. V lost 5 bases, J lost 2 bases, and 6 bases lay in between. This CDR3 spans 12 amino acids. In germline, CDR1 is MDHEN, CDR2 SYDVKM. This CDR3 is CASSTLNYGYTF. The CDR3 DNA sequence: TGTGCCAGCAGTACTTTAAACTATGGCTACACCTTC.

The V call is TRBV28, the J call TRBJ2-3; D call uncertain. V was trimmed by 6 bases and J by 2 bases, leaving 12 bases between them. The length of the CDR3 is 14 residues. Germline lookup yields CDR1 MDHEN and CDR2 SYDVKM. CDR3 DNA sequence: TGTGCCAGCAGAGGGCGTTACCTCACAGATACGCAGTATTTT. This gives the protein CASRGRYLTDTQYF.

This sequence joins TRBV7-9 and TRBJ1-2; 8 positions agree with TRBD1. The CDR3 runs 15 residues. Per germline, CDR1 SEHNR and CDR2 FQNEAQ (reference sequence). J gave up 4 bases and V 5 bases, and 9 bases lay outside the gene matches. The CDR3 DNA reads as TGTGCCAGCAGCGCCACGACAGGGGACCTCTATGGCTACACCTTC. It is translated as CASSATTGDLYGYTF.

V usage is TRBV4-1 and J usage is TRBJ2-7; D gene uncertain. This CDR3 spans 15 amino acids. Germline CDR1 and CDR2: MGHRA and YSYEKL. Trimming removed 0 bases from V and 4 bases from J, with 13 bases in between. The CDR3 bases are TGCGCCAGCAGCCAAGAATTCCCGTGGAAATACGAGCAGTACTTC. This codes for CASSQEFPWKYEQYF.

The V and J genes are TRBV19 and TRBJ2-1; possibly TRBD1 or TRBD2 for D (5 bases each). The CDR3 is 15 residues long. V was pared by 6 bases and J by 6 bases, with 18 bases between. Germline values: CDR1 LNHDA, CDR2 SQIVND (reference sequence). The CDR3 reads CASRRVEGSRNEQFF. DNA of the CDR3: TGTGCCAGTAGGCGTGTTGAGGGGTCTCGCAATGAGCAGTTCTTC.

V gene TRBV11-2 combines with J gene TRBJ2-7, with a weak D call TRBD1 (5 bases). The germline V gene encodes CDR1 SGHAT and CDR2 FQNNGV. Trimming removed 6 bases from V and 4 bases from J, with 16 bases in between. The CDR3 runs 14 residues. The CDR3 region has the DNA TGTGCCAGCAGTGGGGCCCCGGATGAGTACGAGCAGTACTTC. It specifies CASSGAPDEYEQYF.

This chain uses TRBV7-9 with TRBJ2-2; D tentatively reads TRBD1 or TRBD2 (5 bases each). This CDR3 comprises 15 residues. Trimming stripped 5 bases from V and 4 bases from J, with 14 bases between. Germline CDR1 reads SEHNR; CDR2 reads FQNEAQ (reference sequence). The DNA of the CDR3 is TGTGCCAGCAGCCCTCAGGGAGAGACCACCGGGGAGCTGTTTTTT. Its protein product is CASSPQGETTGELFF.